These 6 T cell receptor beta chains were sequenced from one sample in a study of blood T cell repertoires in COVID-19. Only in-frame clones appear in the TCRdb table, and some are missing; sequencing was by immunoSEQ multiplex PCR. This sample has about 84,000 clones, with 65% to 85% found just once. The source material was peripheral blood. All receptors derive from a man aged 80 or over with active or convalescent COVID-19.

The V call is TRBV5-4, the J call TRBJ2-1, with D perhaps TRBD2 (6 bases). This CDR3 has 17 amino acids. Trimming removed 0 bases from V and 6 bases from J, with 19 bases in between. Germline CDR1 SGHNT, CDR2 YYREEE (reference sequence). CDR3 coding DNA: TGTGCCAGCAGCTTGGCGATCGGGGATTCAGCGGGCAATGAGCAGTTCTTC. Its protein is CASSLAIGDSAGNEQFF.

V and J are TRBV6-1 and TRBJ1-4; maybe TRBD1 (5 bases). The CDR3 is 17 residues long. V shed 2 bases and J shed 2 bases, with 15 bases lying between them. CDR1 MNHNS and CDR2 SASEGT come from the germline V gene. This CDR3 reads CASSELVGGSTNEKLFF. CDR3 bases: TGTGCCAGCAGTGAATTGGTCGGGGGTAGCACTAATGAAAAACTGTTTTTT.

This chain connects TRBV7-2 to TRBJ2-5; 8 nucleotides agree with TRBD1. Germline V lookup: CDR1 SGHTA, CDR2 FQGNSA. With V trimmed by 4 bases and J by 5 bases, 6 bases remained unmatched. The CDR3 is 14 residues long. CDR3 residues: CASSSDRVGETQYF. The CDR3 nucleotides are TGTGCCAGCAGCTCGGACAGGGTTGGGGAGACCCAGTACTTC.

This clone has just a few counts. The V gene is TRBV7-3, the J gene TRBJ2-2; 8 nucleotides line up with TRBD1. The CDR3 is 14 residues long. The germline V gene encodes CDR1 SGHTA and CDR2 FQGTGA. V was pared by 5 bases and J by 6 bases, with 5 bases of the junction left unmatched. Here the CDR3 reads CASSPGQVSGELFF. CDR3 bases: TGTGCCAGCAGCCCGGGACAGGTATCCGGGGAGCTGTTTTTT.

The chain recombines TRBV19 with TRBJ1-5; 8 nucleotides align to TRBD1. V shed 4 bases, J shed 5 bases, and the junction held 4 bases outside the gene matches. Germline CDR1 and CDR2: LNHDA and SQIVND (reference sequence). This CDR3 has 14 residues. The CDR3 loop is CASSKTGDHQPQHF. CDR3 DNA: TGTGCCAGTAGTAAGACAGGGGATCATCAGCCCCAGCATTTT.

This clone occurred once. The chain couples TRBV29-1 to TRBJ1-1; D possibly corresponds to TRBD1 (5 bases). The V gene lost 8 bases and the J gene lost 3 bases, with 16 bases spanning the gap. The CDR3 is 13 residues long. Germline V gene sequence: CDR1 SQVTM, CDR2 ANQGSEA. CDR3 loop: CSTGRGLDTEAFF. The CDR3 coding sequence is TGCAGCACGGGGCGGGGATTGGACACTGAAGCTTTCTTT.